This T cell receptor beta chain was sequenced during a study of blood T cell repertoires in COVID-19. Whole-study context: The samples span acute and convalescent COVID-19 from the United States, Italy and Spain.

This clone was observed a handful of times. The repertoire was sequenced with immunoSEQ multiplex PCR; TCRdb's copy has only in-frame clones and lacks some. The table records 110,000 or so clones, roughly 80% of them present only once. Trimming at V came to 6 bases and at J to 2 bases, leaving 10 bases not matched to a gene. The CDR3 sequence is 14 residues long. Germline-derived CDR1 and CDR2 are SQVTM and ANQGSEA. The receptor's source is a human donor in a cohort sampled during active COVID-19. This chain joins TRBV29-1 and TRBJ2-7; TRBD1 agrees at 7 bases. The sequenced sample was peripheral blood. The CDR3 region is CSVTQQGVPYEQYF. The CDR3, as DNA: TGCAGCGTGACACAGCAGGGGGTCCCCTACGAGCAGTACTTC.